The entry below describes one TCR beta chain. Its matching antigen is unknown. These data belong to a study of shared clonotypes between healthy human individuals. Study-level findings and limits: The four-donor shared clonotypes exceeded non-shared clonotypes in generation probability, with non-shared ones scoring lower. Naive subsets generally had larger estimated richness than memory subsets.

This CDR3 has 15 residues. The germline CDR1 and CDR2 sequences are LGHNA and YNFKEQ. With V trimmed by 2 bases and J by 3 bases, 4 bases remained unmatched. Pooled CD45RO+ cells and CCR7-negative CD45RA+ TemRA cells made up CD8 memory. Libraries were prepared by immunoSEQ multiplex PCR; TCRdb keeps only in-frame clonotypes and omits some of them. The sample holds about 690,000 clones, 90% seen once. The sequence was obtained from a man aged 18 to 30 in good health. Some clones in this sample may be carry-over from other donors' samples. Sequenced material: memory CD8+ T cells from PBMCs. Subset indicated: CD45RO+ cells pooled with CCR7-negative TemRA cells. The rearrangement joins TRBV4-2 to TRBJ2-7; TRBD2 matches 10 bases. This CDR3 reads CASSQRASGSYEQYF. CDR3 DNA: TGTGCCAGCAGCCAAAGGGCTAGCGGGAGCTACGAGCAGTACTTC.